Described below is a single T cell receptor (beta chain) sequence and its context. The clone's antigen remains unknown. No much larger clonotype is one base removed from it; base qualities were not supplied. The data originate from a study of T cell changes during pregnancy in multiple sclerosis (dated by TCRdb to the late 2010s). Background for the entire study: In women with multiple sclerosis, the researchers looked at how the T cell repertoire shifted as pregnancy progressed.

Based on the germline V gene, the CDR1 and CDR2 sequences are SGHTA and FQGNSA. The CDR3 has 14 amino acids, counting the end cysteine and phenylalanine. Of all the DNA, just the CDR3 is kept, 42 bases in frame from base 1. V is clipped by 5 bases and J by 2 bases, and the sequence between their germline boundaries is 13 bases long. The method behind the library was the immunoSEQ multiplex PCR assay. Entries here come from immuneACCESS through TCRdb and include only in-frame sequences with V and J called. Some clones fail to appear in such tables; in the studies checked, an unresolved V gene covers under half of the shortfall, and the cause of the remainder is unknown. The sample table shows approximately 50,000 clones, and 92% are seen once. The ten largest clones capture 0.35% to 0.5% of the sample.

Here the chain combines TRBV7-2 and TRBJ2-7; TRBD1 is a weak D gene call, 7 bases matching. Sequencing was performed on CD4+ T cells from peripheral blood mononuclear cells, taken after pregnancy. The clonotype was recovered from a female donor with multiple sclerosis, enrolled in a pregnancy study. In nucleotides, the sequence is TGTGCCAGCAGCCGCCAGGGGGGCCCCTACGAGCAGTACTTC. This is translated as CASSRQGGPYEQYF.